This T cell receptor beta chain was retrieved from a study of OX40 agonist ivuxolimab in advanced cancers. Overall study context: A mean age of roughly 60 years, range about 23 to 80, was recorded, and approximately 85% were male.

This CDR3 has 14 amino acids. Germline assignment: CDR1 MNHNY and CDR2 SVGAGI (reference sequence). The J segment lost 5 bases and the V segment lost 5 bases, leaving 3 bases of the junction unmatched. The repertoire was sequenced with immunoSEQ multiplex PCR; TCRdb's copy has only in-frame clones and lacks some. The sample holds tens of thousands of clones, around nine tenths seen once. This clone was counted once. Antigen: not known. Study-level findings and limits: Fewer expanded clones were found on average in CD4+ than in CD8+ T cells.

This chain uses TRBV6-6 with TRBJ1-6, with 7 nucleotides matching TRBD1. Specimen: CD4+ or CD8+ T cells sorted from blood, collected in a trial of the OX40 agonist ivuxolimab. This sequence originates from an adult with an advanced solid tumor such as melanoma, head and neck, liver or kidney cancer. The CDR3 region has the DNA TGTGCCAGCAGTAAGACAGGGAATAATTCACCCCTCCACTTT. Its translation: CASSKTGNNSPLHF.